One and the same sample provided the 30 T cell receptor beta chains below, sequenced in a study of T cells in Graves' hyperthyroidism and ophthalmopathy. Authors of the study amplified TCR beta CDR3 regions from RNA transcripts. Carried out on the TCR CDR3, a first-round RT-PCR used the HTBI primer set. In TCRdb, the multiplex PCR reads were re-called with MiXCR into one record per CDR3 protein. The table records approximately 570,000 distinct CDR3 sequences, around 20% of them present only once. Sequencing was performed on blood. Receptors originate from a man between 40 and 49 years old with Graves' ophthalmopathy.

This clonotype was counted ten times or more. CDR3 nucleotide sequence: TGTGCCAGCAGTTTAGGCGGTCAGCCCTACAATGAGCAGTTCTTC. Encoded protein: CASSLGGQPYNEQFF. The chain joins TRBV27 to TRBJ2-1; D not resolved. V was pared by 2 bases and J by 2 bases, with 10 bases between. The germline CDR1 and CDR2 sequences are MNHEY and SMNVEV (reference sequence). The CDR3 is made up of 15 amino acids.

This rearrangement joins TRBV12-3 or TRBV12-4 to TRBJ2-1; 8 bases agree with TRBD2. The junction had 9 bases not matched to a gene; V was cut back by 6 bases and J by 2 bases. CDR3 length equals 16 residues. CDR3: CASSVGGSGAYNEQFF. The CDR3 DNA follows: TGTGCCAGCAGCGTAGGAGGTAGCGGGGCCTACAATGAGCAGTTCTTC.

There are a few counts of this clonotype. The V call is TRBV5-6, the J call TRBJ2-5, with no clear D. CDR1 and CDR2 (germline): SGHDT, YYEEEE. The CDR3 has 12 residues. Trimming stripped 0 bases from V and 4 bases from J, with 4 bases between. Here the CDR3 DNA reads TGTGCCAGCAGCTTGGTTCCAGAGACCCAGTACTTC. Amino acid sequence: CASSLVPETQYF.

This clonotype was counted at least ten times. The chain links TRBV2 to TRBJ1-6, with 7 bases aligning to TRBD1. Germline-derived CDR1 and CDR2 are SNHLY and FYNNEI. The V gene end was trimmed by 6 bases and the J gene end by 5 bases; junction bases not matched to a gene: 4. The CDR3 loop spans 14 amino acids. The chain's CDR3 is CASRRDSNNSPLHF. The CDR3 DNA is TGTGCCAGCAGGAGGGACAGCAATAATTCACCCCTCCACTTT.

The DNA for the CDR3 is TGTGCCAGCAGCTTAGGAGGGAAGCAGCCCCAGCATTTT. Amino acid sequence: CASSLGGKQPQHF. The J gene is TRBJ1-5, the V gene TRBV7-9; no clear D gene. V lost 1 base and J 7 bases, leaving 8 bases between the germline ends. Germline values: CDR1 SEHNR, CDR2 FQNEAQ (reference sequence). CDR3 length: 13 residues.

The sample holds a few counts of this clonotype. This rearrangement joins TRBV7-2 to TRBJ2-7, with D unresolved. The germline CDR1 and CDR2 sequences are SGHTA and FQGNSA. The CDR3 totals 14 residues. The V end lost 4 bases, the J end lost 4 bases, and 14 bases lay between the germline ends. The CDR3 loop is CASSYRVTFYEQYF. The CDR3 coding sequence is TGTGCCAGCAGCTATAGGGTTACTTTTTACGAGCAGTACTTC.

This clonotype was seen a handful of times. This chain uses TRBV9 with TRBJ2-5; 9 nucleotides line up with TRBD1. V was clipped by 2 bases and J by 1 base; unmatched bases: 3. Looked up from germline, CDR1 is SGDLS and CDR2 is YYNGEE. There are 15 residues in the CDR3. CDR3 residues: CASSVGQGTQETQYF. CDR3 DNA sequence: TGTGCCAGCAGCGTCGGACAGGGGACCCAAGAGACCCAGTACTTC.

This clonotype was recorded a few times. The chain joins TRBV6-1 to TRBJ2-3; 8 bases line up with TRBD1. V lost 7 bases and J lost 6; bases outside the gene matches: 12. In germline, CDR1 is MNHNS, CDR2 SASEGT. This CDR3 region has 15 residues. The CDR3, as DNA: TGTGCCAGCACCCGCGACAGGGGAGCTCGTGATACGCAGTATTTT. It specifies CASTRDRGARDTQYF.

This clonotype was seen repeatedly, ten times or more. The CDR3 loop is CASSYPLLLRDSSYEQYF. In DNA, the CDR3 is TGTGCCAGCAGTTACCCGCTACTTCTCCGGGACAGCTCCTACGAGCAGTACTTC. The chain couples TRBV6-2 or TRBV6-3 to TRBJ2-7; 7 nucleotides line up with TRBD1. This CDR3 has 18 amino acids. Germline loops: CDR1 MNHEY, CDR2 SVGEGT. The J segment lost 0 bases and the V segment lost 2 bases, leaving 13 bases of the junction unmatched.

The sample holds many counts of this clonotype. The genes are TRBV6-1 and TRBJ1-1; D uncertain. The CDR3 is made up of 14 amino acids. Trimming pared 6 bases from V and 1 base from J, leaving 12 bases between. Germline-derived CDR1 and CDR2 are MNHNS and SASEGT. The CDR3 spells CASSVSGRNTEAFF. The CDR3 nucleotides read TGTGCCAGCAGCGTGAGCGGGAGGAACACTGAAGCTTTCTTT.

A word on this clonotype: This may come from a read error, since a much larger clone is one base off. The chain recombines TRBV7-2 with TRBJ2-7; D gene unclear. V lost 4 bases and J 5 bases, leaving 12 bases between the germline ends. In germline, CDR1 is SGHTA, CDR2 FQGNSA. This CDR3 has 13 amino acids. The CDR3 DNA follows: TGTGCCAGCAGCTCCCTCGTTCTCAACGAGCAGTACTTC. It codes for CASSSLVLNEQYF. Full variable domain (missing parts from reference TRBV7-2 and TRBJ2-7): GAGVSQSPSNKVTEKGKDVELRCDPISGHTALYWYRQSLGQGLEFLIYFQGNSAPDKSGLPSDRFSAERTGGSVSTLTIQRTQQEDSAVYLCASSSLVLNEQYFGPGTRLTVT.

This clonotype was observed many times. This chain connects TRBV11-1 to TRBJ2-1, with TRBD2 matching over 13 bases. V shed 5 bases, J shed 6 bases, and the junction held 7 bases outside the gene matches. This CDR3 contains 16 residues. In germline, CDR1 is SGHAT, CDR2 FQDESV (reference sequence). The CDR3 DNA reads as TGTGCCAGCAGCCTGTGGACTAGCGGGAGTAGCAATGAGCAGTTCTTC. Translated, it gives CASSLWTSGSSNEQFF.

CDR3: CASSSQGFEQMNTEAFF. DNA for the CDR3: TGCGCCAGCAGCTCCCAAGGGTTCGAACAGATGAACACTGAAGCTTTCTTT. The chain is built from TRBV5-1 and TRBJ1-1; no definite D call. With 3 bases removed from V and 0 bases from J, the gap between germline ends came to 18 bases. The CDR3 runs 17 residues. Germline V gene lookup returns CDR1 SGHRS and CDR2 YFSETQ. The whole variable domain, filled in from reference TRBV5-1 and TRBJ1-1, reads KAGVTQTPRYLIKTRGQQVTLSCSPISGHRSVSWYQQTPGQGLQFLFEYFSETQRNKGNFPGRFSGRQFSNSRSEMNVSTLELGDSALYLCASSSQGFEQMNTEAFFGQGTRLTVV.

This chain connects TRBV6-1 to TRBJ1-2; 7 bases match TRBD1. This CDR3 comprises 11 residues. Germline lookup yields CDR1 MNHNS and CDR2 SASEGT. V was pared by 8 bases and J by 6 bases, with 3 bases of the junction left unmatched. The CDR3: CASGQGDGYTF. The CDR3 DNA reads TGTGCCAGCGGCCAGGGGGATGGCTACACCTTC.

In this sample, this clonotype turned up a few times. CDR3 sequence (DNA): TGTGCCAGCAGCTCGGGTCTTAACGAGGGATACACCATATATTTT. Amino acids: CASSSGLNEGYTIYF. The chain recombines TRBV12-3 or TRBV12-4 with TRBJ1-3; D remains unclear. Trimming shortened V by 6 bases and J by 8 bases, and 20 bases separated the two germline ends. This CDR3 spans 15 amino acids.

This clonotype was observed at least ten times. This chain joins TRBV30 and TRBJ1-1; D remains ambiguous. V was shortened by 0 bases and J by 1 base, with 6 bases between the two germline ends. The CDR3 runs to 13 residues. From germline, CDR1 is GTSNPN and CDR2 SVGIG (reference sequence). CDR3 in amino acids: CAWSVPGNTEAFF. Here the CDR3 DNA reads TGTGCCTGGAGTGTACCTGGGAACACTGAAGCTTTCTTT.

The chain's CDR3 is CASSPRGRSIQSTDTQYF. CDR3 DNA sequence: TGTGCCAGCAGCCCGAGGGGACGATCCATACAGAGCACAGATACGCAGTATTTT. V usage is TRBV3-1 and J usage is TRBJ2-3; D tentatively fits TRBD1 or TRBD2 (5 bases each). The CDR3 totals 18 residues. With 4 bases removed from V and 0 bases from J, the gap between germline ends came to 20 bases. The germline V gene encodes CDR1 LGHDT and CDR2 YNNKEL (reference sequence).

The chain carries TRBV7-9 and TRBJ2-7, with 14 nucleotides matching TRBD2. CDR3 length: 15 residues. The V gene end was trimmed by 5 bases and the J gene end by 6 bases; junction bases not matched to a gene: 6. CDR1 is SEHNR, CDR2 FQNEAQ, per germline (reference sequence). The CDR3 loop reads CASSRGLAGAPEQYF. The CDR3 nucleotides read TGTGCCAGCAGCCGGGGACTAGCGGGAGCGCCCGAGCAGTACTTC.

Ten or more counts support this clonotype. The rearrangement joins TRBV27 to TRBJ2-7; D gene uncertain. Germline lookup yields CDR1 MNHEY and CDR2 SMNVEV (reference sequence). The CDR3 runs 13 residues. V was trimmed by 4 bases and J by 0 bases, leaving 7 bases between them. CDR3 bases: TGTGCCAGCAGTTCTGGCATCTCCTACGAGCAGTACTTC. Translation gives CASSSGISYEQYF.

The sample holds a few counts of this clonotype. The V and J genes are TRBV27 and TRBJ1-5; possibly TRBD1 for D (5 bases). CDR1 MNHEY and CDR2 SMNVEV come from the germline V gene (reference sequence). The CDR3 spans 16 residues. V lost 5 bases, J lost 1 base, and 15 bases lay in between. This CDR3 reads CASSTYRDESNQPQHF. The CDR3 DNA reads as TGTGCCAGCAGTACCTACCGGGACGAAAGCAATCAGCCCCAGCATTTT.

This clonotype came up a few times. V usage is TRBV20-1 and J usage is TRBJ2-1; D might be TRBD2 (6 bases). Per germline, CDR1 DFQATT and CDR2 SNEGSKA (reference sequence). The V and J ends lost 3 bases and 9 bases respectively, with 12 bases between them. This CDR3 spans 12 amino acids. CDR3 sequence reads: CSASVLASEQFF. For the CDR3, the DNA is TGCAGTGCTAGCGTACTAGCAAGTGAGCAGTTCTTC.

Many counts were recorded for this clonotype. The chain recombines TRBV11-2 with TRBJ1-6, with D maybe TRBD1 (5 bases). With 6 bases removed from V and 9 bases from J, the gap between germline ends came to 12 bases. Looked up from germline, CDR1 is SGHAT and CDR2 is FQNNGV. The CDR3 spans 13 residues. CDR3 region: CASSHPGPSPLHF. In nucleotides, the CDR3 is TGTGCCAGCAGTCATCCGGGACCTTCACCCCTCCACTTT.

CDR3 in amino acids: CASKGDRGTEAFF. The CDR3, as DNA: TGTGCCAGCAAGGGGGACAGGGGTACTGAAGCTTTCTTT. This chain connects TRBV9 to TRBJ1-1; 10 bases fit TRBD1. Germline CDR1 reads SGDLS; CDR2 reads YYNGEE. J gave up 5 bases and V 6 bases, and 4 bases lay outside the gene matches. The CDR3 is 13 amino acids.

As to this clonotype: A much larger clonotype is one base distant, so this may be a read error. The CDR3 protein is CATSRGHRGDMQYF. The DNA of the CDR3 is TGTGCCACCAGCAGGGGACACCGCGGGGATATGCAGTATTTT. The chain has TRBV15 and TRBJ2-3, with D perhaps being TRBD1 or TRBD2 (6 bases each). The CDR3 extends over 14 amino acids. CDR1 LNHNV and CDR2 YYDKDF come from the germline V gene (reference sequence). The full variable domain, in which reference TRBV15 and TRBJ2-3 provide the parts outside the CDR3, is DAMVIQNPRYQVTQFGKPVTLSCSQTLNHNVMYWYQQKSSQAPKLLFHYYDKDFNNEADTPDNFQSRRPNTSFCFLDIRSPGLGDTAMYLCATSRGHRGDMQYFGPGTRLTVL.

This clonotype was observed many times. The rearrangement links TRBV12-3 or TRBV12-4 to TRBJ2-2; 8 positions match TRBD1. V lost 1 base to trimming and J lost 7 bases; unmatched junction nucleotides: 2. The CDR3 spans 14 residues. CDR3 bases: TGTGCCAGCAGTTTAGGGACAGGGATCGGGGAGCTGTTTTTT. It specifies CASSLGTGIGELFF.

This chain joins TRBV5-8 and TRBJ2-1; 11 nucleotides agree with TRBD1. CDR1 and CDR2 (germline): SGHTS, YDEGEE. The V segment lost 4 bases and the J segment 7 bases; nucleotides outside the gene matches: 7. This CDR3 spans 15 amino acids. DNA for the CDR3: TGTGCCAGCAGCCCCAGGACAGGGGGCAGGAATGAGCAGTTCTTC. Encoded protein: CASSPRTGGRNEQFF. Together with reference TRBV5-8 and TRBJ2-1, the CDR3 gives the full variable domain: EAGVTQSPTHLIKTRGQQATLRCSPISGHTSVYWYQQALGLGLQFLLWYDEGEERNRGNFPPRFSGRQFPNYSSELNVNALELEDSALYLCASSPRTGGRNEQFFGPGTRLTVL.

There are many counts of this clonotype. The J gene is TRBJ2-3, the V gene TRBV20-1; a possible D gene is TRBD1 (5 bases). Per germline, CDR1 DFQATT and CDR2 SNEGSKA (reference sequence). The ends were cut back, 2 bases at V and 4 bases at J, with 10 bases in the middle. The CDR3 totals 13 residues. The CDR3 is CSARTFRADTQYF. CDR3 bases: TGCAGTGCTAGAACGTTCAGGGCAGATACGCAGTATTTT.

This clonotype was found a few times. V and J are TRBV30 and TRBJ1-2; 12 nucleotides match TRBD1. Per germline, CDR1 GTSNPN and CDR2 SVGIG (reference sequence). This CDR3 region has 15 residues. After removal of 2 bases from V and 8 bases from J, the junction contained 9 bases not matched to a gene. The CDR3 nucleotides are TGTGCCTGGAGTTTGGGACAGGGGGCTTCGGAGGGCTACACCTTC. As protein: CAWSLGQGASEGYTF.

This clonotype was picked up a small number of times. This chain connects TRBV2 to TRBJ2-5; D is ambiguous. Germline V gene lookup returns CDR1 SNHLY and CDR2 FYNNEI. The CDR3 is made up of 14 amino acids. The V end lost 4 bases, the J end lost 4 bases, and 13 bases lay between the germline ends. CDR3: CASSGGPSGETQYF. The CDR3 nucleotides are TGTGCCAGCAGTGGAGGTCCTTCTGGAGAGACCCAGTACTTC.

The sample holds many counts of this clonotype. The rearrangement uses TRBV3-1 and TRBJ2-5, with 8 bases that match TRBD2. The length of the CDR3 is 13 residues. The ends lost 2 bases at V and 5 bases at J; junction bases unmatched: 1. Germline-derived CDR1 and CDR2 are LGHDT and YNNKEL (reference sequence). The CDR3 DNA follows: TGTGCCAGCAGCCAACGACTAGCGGAGACCCAGTACTTC. This translates into CASSQRLAETQYF.